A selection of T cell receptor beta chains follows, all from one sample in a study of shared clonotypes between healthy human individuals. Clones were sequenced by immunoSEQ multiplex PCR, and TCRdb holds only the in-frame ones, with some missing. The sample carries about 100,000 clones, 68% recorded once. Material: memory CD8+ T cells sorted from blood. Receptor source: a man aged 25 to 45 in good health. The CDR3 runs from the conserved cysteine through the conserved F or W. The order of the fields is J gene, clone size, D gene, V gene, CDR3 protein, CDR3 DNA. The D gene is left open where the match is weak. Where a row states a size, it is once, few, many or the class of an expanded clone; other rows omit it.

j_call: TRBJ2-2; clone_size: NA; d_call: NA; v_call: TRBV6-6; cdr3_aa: CASSYSNTGGELFF; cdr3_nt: TGTGCCAGCAGTTACTCGAACACAGGGGGGGAGCTGTTTTTT
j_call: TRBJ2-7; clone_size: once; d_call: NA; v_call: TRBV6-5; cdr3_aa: CATRGPTYEQYF; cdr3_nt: TGTGCCACCCGGGGTCCTACCTACGAGCAGTACTTC
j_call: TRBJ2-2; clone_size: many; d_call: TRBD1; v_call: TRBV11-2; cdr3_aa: CASSPLPGGSGELFF; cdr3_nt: TGTGCCAGCAGCCCCCTCCCAGGGGGCTCCGGGGAGCTGTTTTTT
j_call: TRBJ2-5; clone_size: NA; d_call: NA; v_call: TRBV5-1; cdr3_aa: CASSWDNQETQYF; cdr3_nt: TGCGCCAGCAGCTGGGATAACCAAGAGACCCAGTACTTC
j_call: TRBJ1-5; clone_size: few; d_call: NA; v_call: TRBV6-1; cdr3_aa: CASSESDGNQPQHF; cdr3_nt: TGTGCCAGCAGTGAAAGTGACGGCAATCAGCCCCAGCATTTT
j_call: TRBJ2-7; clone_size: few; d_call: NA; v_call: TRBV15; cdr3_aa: CATSRELGAVDEQYF; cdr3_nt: TGTGCCACCAGCAGAGAATTGGGGGCTGTGGACGAGCAGTACTTC
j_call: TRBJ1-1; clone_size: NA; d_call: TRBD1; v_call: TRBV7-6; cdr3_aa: CASSLVGAGGAGTEAFF; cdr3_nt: TGTGCCAGCAGCTTAGTAGGGGCAGGGGGCGCGGGCACTGAAGCTTTCTTT
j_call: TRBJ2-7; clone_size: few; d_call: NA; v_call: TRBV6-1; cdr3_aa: CASSGQLSYEQYF; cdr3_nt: TGTGCCAGCTCCGGACAGCTCTCCTACGAGCAGTACTTC
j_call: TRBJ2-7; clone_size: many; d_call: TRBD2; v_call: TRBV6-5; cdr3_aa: CASSYGAGGYEQYF; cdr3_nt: TGTGCCAGCAGTTACGGAGCGGGGGGCTACGAGCAGTACTTC
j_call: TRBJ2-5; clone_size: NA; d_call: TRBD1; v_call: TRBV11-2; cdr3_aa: CASSLDELSGGEETQYF; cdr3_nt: TGTGCCAGCAGCTTAGATGAATTGTCAGGGGGCGAAGAGACCCAGTACTTC
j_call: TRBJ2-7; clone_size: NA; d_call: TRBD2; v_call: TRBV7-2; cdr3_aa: CASTASGRVGEQYF; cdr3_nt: TGTGCCAGCACCGCTAGCGGGAGGGTGGGGGAGCAGTACTTC
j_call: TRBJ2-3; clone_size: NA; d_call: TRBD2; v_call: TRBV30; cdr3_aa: CAWSPSGSSDTQYF; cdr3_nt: TGTGCCTGGAGCCCTAGCGGGAGTTCAGATACGCAGTATTTT
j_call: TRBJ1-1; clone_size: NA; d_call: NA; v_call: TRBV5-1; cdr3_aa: CASNQGKSGTEAFF; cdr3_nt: TGCGCCAGCAACCAGGGGAAAAGCGGGACTGAAGCTTTCTTT
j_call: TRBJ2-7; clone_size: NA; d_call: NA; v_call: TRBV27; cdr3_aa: CASSLMTGYEQYF; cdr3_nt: TGTGCCAGCAGCTTGATGACAGGCTACGAGCAGTACTTC
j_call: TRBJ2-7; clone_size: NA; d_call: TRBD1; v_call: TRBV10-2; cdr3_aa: CASSELGQGTEQYF; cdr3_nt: TGCGCCAGCAGTGAGTTGGGACAGGGGACCGAGCAGTACTTC
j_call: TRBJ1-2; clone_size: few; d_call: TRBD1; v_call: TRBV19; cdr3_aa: CASTLGTGGNYGYTF; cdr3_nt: TGTGCCAGTACCCTTGGGACAGGGGGAAACTATGGCTACACCTTC
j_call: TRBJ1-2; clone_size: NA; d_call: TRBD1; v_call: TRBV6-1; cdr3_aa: CASSGQGGSDGYTF; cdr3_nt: TGTGCCAGCAGTGGCCAGGGGGGGAGCGATGGCTACACCTTC
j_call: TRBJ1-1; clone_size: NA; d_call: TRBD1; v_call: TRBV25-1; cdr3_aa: CASSRTGYAEAFF; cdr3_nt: TGTGCCAGCAGTAGGACAGGGTACGCTGAAGCTTTCTTT
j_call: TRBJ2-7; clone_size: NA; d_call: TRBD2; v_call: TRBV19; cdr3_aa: CASSSGRAQYEQYF; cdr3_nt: TGTGCCAGTTCCAGCGGGAGGGCCCAGTACGAGCAGTACTTC
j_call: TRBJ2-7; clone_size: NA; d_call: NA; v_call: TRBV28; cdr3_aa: CASSPGTSYEQYF; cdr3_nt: TGTGCCAGCAGTCCAGGCACAAGCTACGAGCAGTACTTC
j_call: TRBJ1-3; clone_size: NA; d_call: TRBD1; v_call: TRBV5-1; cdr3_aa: CASSLGGQGNTIYF; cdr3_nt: TGCGCCAGCAGCTTGGGGGGACAGGGGAACACCATATATTTT
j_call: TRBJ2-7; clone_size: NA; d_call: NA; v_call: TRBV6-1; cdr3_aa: CANSAYYEQYF; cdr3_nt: TGTGCCAACAGTGCCTACTACGAGCAGTACTTC
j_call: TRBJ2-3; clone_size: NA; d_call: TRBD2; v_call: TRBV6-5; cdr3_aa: CASSFGGLVGTDTQYF; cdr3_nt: TGTGCCAGCAGTTTCGGGGGGTTAGTGGGCACAGATACGCAGTATTTT
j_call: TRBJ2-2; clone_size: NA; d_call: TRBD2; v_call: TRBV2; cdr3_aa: CASSESSGSRNTGELFF; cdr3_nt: TGTGCCAGCAGTGAATCTAGCGGGAGCAGGAACACCGGGGAGCTGTTTTTT
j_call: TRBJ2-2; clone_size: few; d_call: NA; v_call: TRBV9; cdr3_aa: CASSVVWHTGELFF; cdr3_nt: TGTGCCAGCAGCGTAGTTTGGCACACCGGGGAGCTGTTTTTT
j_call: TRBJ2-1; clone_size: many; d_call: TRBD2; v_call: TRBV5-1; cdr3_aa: CASTPSEREFYNEQFF; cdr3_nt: TGCGCCAGTACCCCTAGTGAGCGGGAGTTCTACAATGAGCAGTTCTTC
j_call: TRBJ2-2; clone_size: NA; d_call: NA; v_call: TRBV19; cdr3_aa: CASSTGQHTGELFF; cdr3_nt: TGTGCCAGTAGTACAGGACAGCACACCGGGGAGCTGTTTTTT
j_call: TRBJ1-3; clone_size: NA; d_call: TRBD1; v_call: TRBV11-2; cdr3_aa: CASSFERTGKDTIYF; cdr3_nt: TGTGCCAGCAGCTTCGAAAGGACAGGGAAAGACACCATATATTTT
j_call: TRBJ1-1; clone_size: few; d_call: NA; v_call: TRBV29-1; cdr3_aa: CSVGPGNTEAFF; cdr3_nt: TGCAGCGTTGGTCCCGGGAACACTGAAGCTTTCTTT
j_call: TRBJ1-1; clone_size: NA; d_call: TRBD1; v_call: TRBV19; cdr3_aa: CASSGSGGENTEAFF; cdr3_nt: TGTGCCAGTAGTGGGTCAGGGGGGGAGAACACTGAAGCTTTCTTT
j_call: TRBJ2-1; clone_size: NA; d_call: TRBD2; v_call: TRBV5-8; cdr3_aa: CASSAGVHADEQFF; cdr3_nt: TGTGCCAGCAGCGCGGGAGTCCATGCCGATGAGCAGTTCTTC
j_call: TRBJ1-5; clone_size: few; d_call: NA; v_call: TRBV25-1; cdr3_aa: CASSGQGSNQPQHF; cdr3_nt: TGTGCCAGCAGTGGGCAGGGGAGTAATCAGCCCCAGCATTTT
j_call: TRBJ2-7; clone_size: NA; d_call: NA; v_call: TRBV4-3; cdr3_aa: CASSQGRAVLRADEQYF; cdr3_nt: TGCGCCAGCAGCCAAGGGAGGGCCGTCCTGAGGGCGGACGAGCAGTACTTC
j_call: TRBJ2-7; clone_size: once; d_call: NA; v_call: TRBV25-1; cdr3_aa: CASSDGSSYEQYF; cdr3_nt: TGTGCCAGCAGTGACGGCAGCTCCTACGAGCAGTACTTC
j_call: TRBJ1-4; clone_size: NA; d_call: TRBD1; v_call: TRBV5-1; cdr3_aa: CASSLTPGGLNEKLFF; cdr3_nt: TGCGCCAGCAGCTTGACCCCAGGGGGACTAAATGAAAAACTGTTTTTT
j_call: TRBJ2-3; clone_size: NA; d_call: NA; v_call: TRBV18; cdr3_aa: CASSPPNTIDTDTQYF; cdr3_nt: TGTGCCAGCTCACCACCGAACACTATCGATACAGATACGCAGTATTTT
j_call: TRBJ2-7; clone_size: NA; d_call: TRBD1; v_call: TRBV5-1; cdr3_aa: CASSTRTGPAAYEQYF; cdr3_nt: TGCGCCAGCAGCACGCGGACAGGGCCAGCTGCCTACGAGCAGTACTTC
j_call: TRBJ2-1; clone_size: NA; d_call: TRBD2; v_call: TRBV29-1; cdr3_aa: CSVDFSSRGGSSYNEQFF; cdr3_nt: TGCAGCGTTGATTTTTCTTCTCGGGGGGGCAGCTCCTACAATGAGCAGTTCTTC
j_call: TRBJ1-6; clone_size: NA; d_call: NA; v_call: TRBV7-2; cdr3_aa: CASETKDKGFGSPLHF; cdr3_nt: TGTGCCAGCGAGACGAAGGATAAGGGATTTGGGTCACCCCTCCACTTT
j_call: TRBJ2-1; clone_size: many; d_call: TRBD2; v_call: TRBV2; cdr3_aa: CAREGRLSGREGEQFF; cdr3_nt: TGTGCCAGGGAAGGGAGACTTAGCGGGAGGGAGGGTGAGCAGTTCTTC
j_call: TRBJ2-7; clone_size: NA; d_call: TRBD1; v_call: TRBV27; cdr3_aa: CASSLGDSNYEQYF; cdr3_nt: TGTGCCAGCAGTCTCGGGGACAGCAACTACGAGCAGTACTTC
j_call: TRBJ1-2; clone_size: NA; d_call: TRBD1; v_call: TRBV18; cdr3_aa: CASSPTRDRKNGYTF; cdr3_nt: TGTGCCAGCTCACCAACCCGGGACAGGAAAAATGGCTACACCTTC
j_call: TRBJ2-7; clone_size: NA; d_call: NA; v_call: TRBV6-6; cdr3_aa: CASSLGLSAFEQYF; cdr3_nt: TGTGCCAGCAGTTTGGGACTTTCGGCCTTCGAGCAGTACTTC
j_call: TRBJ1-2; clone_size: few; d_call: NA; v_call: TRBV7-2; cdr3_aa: CASSEARGRANYGYTF; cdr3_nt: TGTGCCAGCAGCGAAGCCCGGGGCAGAGCTAACTATGGCTACACCTTC
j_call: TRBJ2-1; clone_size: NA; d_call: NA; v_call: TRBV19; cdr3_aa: CASNSGRSNEQFF; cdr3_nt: TGTGCCAGTAACTCCGGCAGGTCCAATGAGCAGTTCTTC